This T cell receptor beta chain emerged from a study of T-cell memory formation after mild COVID-19 (dated by TCRdb to the early 2020s). Describing the broader study: Most TCR sequence clusters were specific to one of the two donors. The cohort comprised two young, previously healthy adult volunteers, one female and one male. In a couple of donors, T-cell clones that expanded and contracted after mild COVID-19 were tracked by sequencing TCRalpha and TCRbeta repertoires over time.

Ficoll-Paque density gradient centrifugation was the method used to isolate PBMCs. The cysteine opens and the phenylalanine closes a CDR3 of 13 amino acids. Here the CDR3 DNA is all that survives: 39 bases in frame from base 1. The sequencer listed for this sample is Illumina NovaSeq 6000. cDNA libraries for TCRalpha and TCRbeta were prepared by 5'RACE using constant-segment primers, with sample barcodes and unique molecular identifiers added. Trizol reagent was used to extract RNA from every sample. The libraries were amplified in two PCR steps, and the second step added a second sample barcode and Illumina TruSeq adapters. Sequencing of the libraries was done on an Illumina NovaSeq, producing 2 x 150 bp paired-end reads. Per the authors' processing: The reads were demultiplexed and collapsed into UMI-guided consensus sequences using migec v1.2.7. Using mixcr v2.1.11, the UMI consensuses were aligned to TRA and TRB V and J templates and assembled into clonotypes. A clonotype was counted as expanded or contracted only when both edgeR and NoisET called the clonotype significant, with the noise models trained on biological replicates. For edgeR calls, a false discovery rate-adjusted p below 0.01 and a log2 fold-change threshold of 1 were applied. As an exploratory analysis of dynamics, max-normalized trajectories of the 1000 most abundant clonotypes were examined by PCA with hierarchical clustering. Each responding clone was given a CD4 or CD8 phenotype based on the CD4+ and CD8+ repertoires, which had been sequenced separately. TCRdb passed the public sequencing reads through fastp at Q25 and MiXCR, retaining productive beta sequences. One record per CDR3 amino acid sequence lists the most common genes and DNA. The V and J calls reflect TCRdb's pipeline rather than the authors' work. The sample profile shows about 610,000 distinct CDR3 sequences; 15% to 20% of them were found once. The ten largest clonotypes hold roughly 8.2% of the sample.

Remarks on this clonotype: What this receptor recognizes is not known. No base-level quality is on record; no much larger clone is a single base apart.

The study at large found these results: Contracting CD4+ clones turned up mainly in the CM and EM memory subsets, whereas EMRA was where CD8+ clones were enriched. The second-wave clones that peaked on day 37 were not confirmed to be SARS-CoV-2 specific. Clones contracting from day 15 to 85 had balanced CD4/CD8 phenotypes, while a second wave expanding from day 15 to 37 was biased towards CD4+. Some responding clones were found in pre-infection memory, which suggests that pre-existing cross-reactive memory T cells took part in the SARS-CoV-2 response. Only two mild cases were covered by the study, and larger cohorts that include severe cases with pre-infection samples were considered necessary.

The receptor was isolated from an adult woman who had mild COVID-19 (a few samples of this study predate the infection). The sample titles of this study are shuffled in the database, so cell type and time point are left out; the donor was told from shared clones. The sample taken for sequencing was PBMCs or a T cell subset sorted from them (not recorded which). The sequence joins TRBV21-1 to TRBJ2-7. TRBV21-1 is a listed pseudogene. The CDR3: CASIGLCTYEQYF. The nucleotides are TGTGCCAGCATCGGTCTCTGTACCTACGAGCAGTACTTC.